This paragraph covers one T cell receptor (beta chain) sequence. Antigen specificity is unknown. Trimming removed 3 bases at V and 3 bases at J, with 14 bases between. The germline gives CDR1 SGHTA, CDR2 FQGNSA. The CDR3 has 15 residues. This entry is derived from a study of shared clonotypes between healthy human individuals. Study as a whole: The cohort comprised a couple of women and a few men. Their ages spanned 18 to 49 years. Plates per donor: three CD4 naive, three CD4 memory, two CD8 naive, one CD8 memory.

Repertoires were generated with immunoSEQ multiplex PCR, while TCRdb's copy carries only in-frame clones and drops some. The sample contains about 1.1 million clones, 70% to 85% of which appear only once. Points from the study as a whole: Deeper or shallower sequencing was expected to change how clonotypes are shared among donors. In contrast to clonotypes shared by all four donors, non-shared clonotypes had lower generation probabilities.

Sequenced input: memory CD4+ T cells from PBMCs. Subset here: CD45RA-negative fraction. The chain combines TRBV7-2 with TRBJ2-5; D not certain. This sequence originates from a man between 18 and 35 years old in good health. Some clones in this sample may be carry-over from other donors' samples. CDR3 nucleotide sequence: TGTGCCAGCAGCTTTATCGGCAACAGAAAAGAGACCCAGTACTTC. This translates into CASSFIGNRKETQYF.